This T cell receptor (beta chain) appears in the sequencing data of a study of Ad26.COV2.S vaccination and SARS-CoV-2 variants. Study background: Once or twice, 56 days apart, Ad26.COV2.S was delivered intramuscularly.

Libraries were prepared by immunoSEQ multiplex PCR; TCRdb keeps only in-frame clonotypes and omits some of them. Of more than 300,000 clones in the sample, 80% to 90% were seen once. Between the trimmed V and J ends, which lost 2 bases and 8 bases, there was a span of 13 bases. This CDR3 is built from 13 residues. Treatment denoted: around 19 received Ad26.COV2.S at low or high dose, single or two shots; about 5 received placebo; per-sample allocation not given. Specimens were obtained on day 63 following the first vaccine or placebo injection. The rearrangement links TRBV12-3 or TRBV12-4 to TRBJ2-7; tentatively, D is TRBD1 (6 bases). The source of this sequence is a person between 18 and 60 years old who received the Ad26.COV2.S COVID-19 vaccine or a placebo. The sample in question was peripheral blood, obtained in a trial of Ad26.COV2.S vaccine versus placebo. The CDR3 nucleotides are TGTGCCAGCAGTTTAACCCCCAGGGGACAGCAGTACTTC. Translated, it gives CASSLTPRGQQYF.